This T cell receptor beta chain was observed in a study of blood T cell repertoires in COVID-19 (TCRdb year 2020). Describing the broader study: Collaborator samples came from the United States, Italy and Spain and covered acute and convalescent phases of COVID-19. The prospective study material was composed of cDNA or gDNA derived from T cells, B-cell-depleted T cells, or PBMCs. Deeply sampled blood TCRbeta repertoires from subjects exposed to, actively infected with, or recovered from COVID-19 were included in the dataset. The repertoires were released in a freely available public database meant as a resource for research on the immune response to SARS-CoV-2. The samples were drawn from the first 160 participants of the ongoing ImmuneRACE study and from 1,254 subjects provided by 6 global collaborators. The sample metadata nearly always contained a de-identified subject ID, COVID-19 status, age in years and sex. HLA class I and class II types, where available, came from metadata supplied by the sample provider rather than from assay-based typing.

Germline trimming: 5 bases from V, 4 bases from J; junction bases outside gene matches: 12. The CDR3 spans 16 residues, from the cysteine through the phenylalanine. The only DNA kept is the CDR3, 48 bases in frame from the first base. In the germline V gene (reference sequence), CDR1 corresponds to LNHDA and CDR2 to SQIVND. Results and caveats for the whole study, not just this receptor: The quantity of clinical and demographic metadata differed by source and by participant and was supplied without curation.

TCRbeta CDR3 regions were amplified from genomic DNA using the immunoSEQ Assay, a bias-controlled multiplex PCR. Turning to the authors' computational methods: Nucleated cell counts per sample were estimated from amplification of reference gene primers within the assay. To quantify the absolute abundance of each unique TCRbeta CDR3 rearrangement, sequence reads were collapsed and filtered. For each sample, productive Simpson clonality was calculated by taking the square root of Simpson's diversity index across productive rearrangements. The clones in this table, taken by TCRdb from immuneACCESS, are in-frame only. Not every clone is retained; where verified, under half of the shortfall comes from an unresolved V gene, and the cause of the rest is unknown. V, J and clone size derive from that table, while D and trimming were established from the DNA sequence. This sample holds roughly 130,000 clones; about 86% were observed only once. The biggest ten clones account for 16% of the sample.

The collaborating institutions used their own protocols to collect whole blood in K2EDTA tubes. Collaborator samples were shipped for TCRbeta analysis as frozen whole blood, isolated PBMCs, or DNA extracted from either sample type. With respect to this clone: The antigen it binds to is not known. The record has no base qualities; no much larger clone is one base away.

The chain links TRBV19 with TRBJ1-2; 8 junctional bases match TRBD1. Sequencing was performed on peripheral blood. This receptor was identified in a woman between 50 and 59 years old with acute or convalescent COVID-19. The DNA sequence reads TGTGCCAGTAGTCCGACCGGGACAGGCAGTTTCTATGGCTACACCTTC. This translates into CASSPTGTGSFYGYTF.